The entry below gives a single T cell receptor (beta chain) sequence along with its context. Germline V lookup: CDR1 LNHNV, CDR2 YYDKDF (reference sequence). The V gene lost 1 base and the J gene lost 5 bases, with 17 bases spanning the gap. The CDR3 is made up of 17 amino acids. Naive CD8 cells comprised CD45RO-negative, CCR7-positively selected cells, excluding terminally differentiated effector memory CD45RA+ cells. The data stem from a study of shared clonotypes between healthy human individuals. TCRdb's copy holds only in-frame clones and misses some; the assay was immunoSEQ multiplex PCR. This table holds fewer than 1 million clones, 95% to 97% found once.

This rearrangement joins TRBV15 to TRBJ2-2; D possibly corresponds to TRBD2 (5 bases). The source is a man under 40 in good health. The sequenced material came from naive CD8+ T cells sorted from blood. CDR3 nucleotides: TGTGCCACCAGCAGAGTAGGAGAGGGCCCAAGGACCGGGGAGCTGTTTTTT. This gives the protein CATSRVGEGPRTGELFF.